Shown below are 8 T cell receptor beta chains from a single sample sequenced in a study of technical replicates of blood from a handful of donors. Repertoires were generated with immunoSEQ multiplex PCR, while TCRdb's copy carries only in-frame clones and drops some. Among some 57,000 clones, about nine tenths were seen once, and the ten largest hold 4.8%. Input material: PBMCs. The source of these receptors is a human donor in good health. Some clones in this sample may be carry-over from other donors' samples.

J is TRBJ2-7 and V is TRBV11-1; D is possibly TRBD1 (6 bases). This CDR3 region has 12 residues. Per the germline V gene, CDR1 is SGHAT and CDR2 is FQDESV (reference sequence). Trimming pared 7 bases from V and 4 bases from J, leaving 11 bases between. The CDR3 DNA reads TGTGCCAGCAAGGCAGGGGCGTACGAGCAGTACTTC. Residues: CASKAGAYEQYF. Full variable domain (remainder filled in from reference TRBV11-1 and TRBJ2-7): EAEVAQSPRYKITEKSQAVAFWCDPISGHATLYWYRQILGQGPELLVQFQDESVVDDSQLPKDRFSAERLKGVDSTLKIQPAELGDSAMYLCASKAGAYEQYFGPGTRLTVT.

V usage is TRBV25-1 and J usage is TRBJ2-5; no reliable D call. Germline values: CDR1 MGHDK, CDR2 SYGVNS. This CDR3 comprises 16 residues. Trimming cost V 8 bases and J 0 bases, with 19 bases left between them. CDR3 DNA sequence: TGTGCCAGCTCCCCGCGAGAGGCTTCTGACCAAGAGACCCAGTACTTC. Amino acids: CASSPREASDQETQYF.

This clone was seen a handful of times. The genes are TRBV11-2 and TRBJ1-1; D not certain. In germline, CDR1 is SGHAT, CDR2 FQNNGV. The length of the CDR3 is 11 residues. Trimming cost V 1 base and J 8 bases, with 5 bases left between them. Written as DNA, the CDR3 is TGTGCCAGCAGCTTAGGACACGAAGCTTTCTTT. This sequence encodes CASSLGHEAFF. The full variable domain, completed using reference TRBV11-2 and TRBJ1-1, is EAGVAQSPRYKIIEKRQSVAFWCNPISGHATLYWYQQILGQGPKLLIQFQNNGVVDDSQLPKDRFSAERLKGVDSTLKIQPAKLEDSAVYLCASSLGHEAFFGQGTRLTVV.

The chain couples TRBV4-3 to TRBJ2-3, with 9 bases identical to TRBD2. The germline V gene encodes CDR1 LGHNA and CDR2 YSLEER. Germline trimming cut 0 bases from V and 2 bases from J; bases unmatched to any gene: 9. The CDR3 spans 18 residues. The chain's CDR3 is CASSQEPPAGGITDTQYF. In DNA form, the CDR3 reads TGCGCCAGCAGCCAAGAACCCCCTGCGGGGGGGATCACAGATACGCAGTATTTT.

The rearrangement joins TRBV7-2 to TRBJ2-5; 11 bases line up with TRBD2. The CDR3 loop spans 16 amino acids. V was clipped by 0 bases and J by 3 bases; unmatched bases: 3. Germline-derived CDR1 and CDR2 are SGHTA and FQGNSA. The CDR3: CASSLAHSGGEETQYF. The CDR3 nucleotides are TGTGCCAGCAGCTTAGCACATAGCGGGGGGGAAGAGACCCAGTACTTC.

The CDR3 bases are TGTGCCAGCAGACTAGCGGGGGGGCCCTACGAGCAGTACTTC. This translates into CASRLAGGPYEQYF. The chain combines TRBV6-5 with TRBJ2-7; 13 bases fit TRBD2. V was pared by 6 bases and J by 2 bases, with 1 base of the junction left unmatched. CDR1 is MNHEY and CDR2 is SVGAGI in the germline V gene. This CDR3 contains 14 residues.

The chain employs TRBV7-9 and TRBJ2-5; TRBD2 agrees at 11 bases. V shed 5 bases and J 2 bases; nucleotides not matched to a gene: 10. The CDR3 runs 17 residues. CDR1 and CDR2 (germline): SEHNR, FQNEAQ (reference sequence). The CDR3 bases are TGTGCCAGCAGCCAGGGATGGCTAGCGGGGGGACAAGAGACCCAGTACTTC. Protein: CASSQGWLAGGQETQYF. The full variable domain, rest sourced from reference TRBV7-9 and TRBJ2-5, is DTGVSQNPRHKITKRGQNVTFRCDPISEHNRLYWYRQTLGQGPEFLTYFQNEAQLEKSRLLSDRFSAERPKGSFSTLEIQRTEQGDSAMYLCASSQGWLAGGQETQYFGPGTRLLVL.

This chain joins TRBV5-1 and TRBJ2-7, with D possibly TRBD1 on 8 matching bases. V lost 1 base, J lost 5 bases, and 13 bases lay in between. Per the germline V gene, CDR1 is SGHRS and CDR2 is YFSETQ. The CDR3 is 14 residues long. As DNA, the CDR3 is TGCGCCAGCAGCTTGTGGACAGGGAGGGACGAGCAGTACTTC. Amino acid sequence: CASSLWTGRDEQYF.